Below, 16 T cell receptor beta chains from the same sample are listed, as sequenced in a study of T-cell reconstitution after alpha-beta-depleted transplantation in children. A library of TCRbeta sequences, prepared with unique molecular identifiers, was generated. Each CDR3 protein is one row after TCRdb ran MiXCR on the PCR reads. The data hold some 180,000 distinct CDR3 sequences, with roughly 6.6% observed a single time. The starting material was PBMCs, obtained before TCRalphabeta/CD19-depleted stem cell transplant. The receptor set was obtained from a boy between 2 and 10 years old with acute lymphoblastic leukemia, due to receive a stem cell transplant.

This clonotype has ten or more counts. This chain connects TRBV12-3 or TRBV12-4 to TRBJ2-7; D is tentatively TRBD1 or TRBD2 (5 bases each). Between the trimmed V and J ends, which lost 8 bases and 2 bases, there was a span of 16 bases. This CDR3 has 14 residues. The CDR3 DNA is TGTGCCAGCGGAGTCGGGGCAGACACCTACGAGCAGTACTTC. This gives the protein CASGVGADTYEQYF.

At least ten counts were recorded for this clonotype. The rearrangement uses TRBV9 and TRBJ2-1; D possibly matches TRBD1 or TRBD2 (5 bases each). V gave up 0 bases and J gave up 12 bases, with 10 bases separating them. Germline CDR1 reads SGDLS; CDR2 reads YYNGEE. The CDR3 consists of 12 residues. This chain's CDR3 is CASSVDGAGQFF. The CDR3 bases are TGTGCCAGCAGCGTAGACGGGGCAGGGCAGTTCTTC.

This clonotype was seen at least ten times. The V gene is TRBV7-9, the J gene TRBJ2-7, with D tentatively TRBD1 (5 bases). The CDR3 has 15 amino acids. Germline values: CDR1 SEHNR, CDR2 FQNEAQ (reference sequence). Trimming took off 5 bases at V and 7 bases at J, with 21 bases between the two ends. This CDR3 reads CASSDQRHAGREQYF. In DNA, the CDR3 is TGTGCCAGCAGCGACCAGCGACACGCAGGGCGGGAGCAGTACTTC.

This clonotype was observed a handful of times. The chain carries TRBV7-2 and TRBJ2-7, with D hard to call. The CDR3 loop spans 13 amino acids. Germline V gene lookup returns CDR1 SGHTA and CDR2 FQGNSA. V was cut by 3 bases and J by 3 bases, with 9 bases left in between. The CDR3 coding sequence is TGTGCCAGCAGCTTGGCCGCCAACTACGAGCAGTACTTC. Translation: CASSLAANYEQYF.

This clonotype was seen many times. The chain combines TRBV5-6 with TRBJ2-1; D may be TRBD1 (6 bases). Per the germline V gene, CDR1 is SGHDT and CDR2 is YYEEEE. With 5 bases removed from V and 0 bases from J, the gap between germline ends came to 15 bases. There are 16 residues in the CDR3. CDR3 sequence (DNA): TGTGCCAGCAGACTAGGGGGTACAGGCTCCTACAATGAGCAGTTCTTC. Amino acid sequence: CASRLGGTGSYNEQFF.

This clonotype came up many times. The chain is built from TRBV12-3 or TRBV12-4 and TRBJ2-7; a weak D match, TRBD1 (5 bases). V was shortened by 6 bases and J by 1 base, with 16 bases between the two germline ends. The CDR3 contains 15 residues. CDR3 sequence (DNA): TGTGCCAGCAGAGCCACTATGGGGCAGTCCTACGAGCAGTACTTC. It yields the protein CASRATMGQSYEQYF.

At least ten counts were recorded for this clonotype. Here the CDR3 DNA reads TGTGCCAGCAGCCTTTCTTTCGCAGATACGCAGTATTTT. The encoded protein is CASSLSFADTQYF. The genes are TRBV28 and TRBJ2-3; D unresolved. This CDR3 has 13 amino acids. Trimming left V 6 bases short and J 4 bases short, with 11 bases between. Germline lookup yields CDR1 MDHEN and CDR2 SYDVKM.

This clonotype was found many times. The V call is TRBV20-1, the J call TRBJ2-2; D not certain. V was pared by 7 bases and J by 1 base, with 13 bases between. Germline V gene sequence: CDR1 DFQATT, CDR2 SNEGSKA (reference sequence). CDR3 length: 14 amino acids. CDR3 DNA sequence: TGCAGTGTCTCGAATAGGGAGAACACCGGGGAGCTGTTTTTT. Translated, it gives CSVSNRENTGELFF.

This clonotype was counted many times. The chain is built from TRBV20-1 and TRBJ1-1, with unresolved D. Germline assignment: CDR1 DFQATT and CDR2 SNEGSKA (reference sequence). V lost 3 bases and J 4 bases, leaving 18 bases between the germline ends. The CDR3 extends over 15 amino acids. The CDR3 DNA sequence: TGCAGTGCTAGTAATCTTCGGCCGTCCATCACTGAAGCTTTCTTT. It specifies CSASNLRPSITEAFF.

This clonotype was seen repeatedly, ten times or more. V gene TRBV20-1 combines with J gene TRBJ2-3; D is unresolved. The CDR3 contains 13 residues. Germline CDR1 reads DFQATT; CDR2 reads SNEGSKA (reference sequence). Trimming pared 3 bases from V and 9 bases from J, leaving 16 bases between. The CDR3 region has the DNA TGCAGTGCTAGCGAGTTGTTAAAGGGAACGCAGTATTTT. Encoded protein: CSASELLKGTQYF.

Only a few counts were recorded for this clonotype. The chain couples TRBV7-9 to TRBJ1-1; 10 bases align to TRBD1. Germline CDR1 and CDR2: SEHNR and FQNEAQ (reference sequence). Trimming took 5 bases from V and 4 from J; bases not matched to a gene: 4. The CDR3 sequence is 14 residues long. The CDR3, as DNA: TGTGCCAGCAGCGGGACAGGGGCATTCACTGAAGCTTTCTTT. Translation gives CASSGTGAFTEAFF.

This clonotype was recorded at least ten times. The V call is TRBV29-1, the J call TRBJ2-3, with TRBD2 as a possible D gene (7 bases). CDR1 is SQVTM and CDR2 is ANQGSEA in the germline V gene. The germline V and J ends were trimmed by 3 bases and 2 bases, with 12 bases remaining between them. The CDR3 length is 14 residues. The CDR3 DNA sequence: TGCAGCGTTGACGGCGGGGGCAACACAGATACGCAGTATTTT. Translation gives CSVDGGGNTDTQYF.

This clonotype was counted many times. This chain links TRBV2 with TRBJ1-2; TRBD1 might be the D (5 bases). The CDR3 is 11 residues long. The V gene lost 6 bases and the J gene lost 4 bases, with 6 bases spanning the gap. Germline V lookup: CDR1 SNHLY, CDR2 FYNNEI. CDR3 sequence (DNA): TGTGCCAGCAGGACAGTCTATGGCTACACCTTC. Protein: CASRTVYGYTF.

This clonotype was recorded at least ten times. V and J are TRBV11-2 and TRBJ2-5; 9 bases agree with TRBD1. This CDR3 comprises 18 residues. CDR1 is SGHAT, CDR2 FQNNGV, per germline. Trimming at V came to 0 bases and at J to 5 bases, leaving 13 bases not matched to a gene. CDR3 in amino acids: CASSLDLPRDRARETQYF. The CDR3 DNA follows: TGTGCCAGCAGCTTAGATCTTCCCCGGGACAGGGCTAGGGAGACCCAGTACTTC.

V gene TRBV5-5 combines with J gene TRBJ1-4; D uncertain. Germline-derived CDR1 and CDR2 are SGHKS and YYEKEE (reference sequence). The CDR3 contains 14 residues. Trimming pared 3 bases from V and 7 bases from J, leaving 13 bases between. CDR3: CASSSRREFEKLFF. CDR3 coding DNA: TGTGCCAGCAGCTCCCGGAGGGAATTTGAAAAACTGTTTTTT.

This clonotype was observed at least ten times. This sequence joins TRBV4-3 and TRBJ2-2; D tentatively reads TRBD1 or TRBD2 (5 bases each). Germline V CDR1 and CDR2: LGHNA, YSLEER. CDR3 length: 12 residues. V lost 8 bases to trimming and J lost 6 bases, with 10 bases between them. The CDR3 DNA reads as TGCGCCAGCGGGGGATCAGCCGGGGAGCTGTTTTTT. It codes for CASGGSAGELFF.